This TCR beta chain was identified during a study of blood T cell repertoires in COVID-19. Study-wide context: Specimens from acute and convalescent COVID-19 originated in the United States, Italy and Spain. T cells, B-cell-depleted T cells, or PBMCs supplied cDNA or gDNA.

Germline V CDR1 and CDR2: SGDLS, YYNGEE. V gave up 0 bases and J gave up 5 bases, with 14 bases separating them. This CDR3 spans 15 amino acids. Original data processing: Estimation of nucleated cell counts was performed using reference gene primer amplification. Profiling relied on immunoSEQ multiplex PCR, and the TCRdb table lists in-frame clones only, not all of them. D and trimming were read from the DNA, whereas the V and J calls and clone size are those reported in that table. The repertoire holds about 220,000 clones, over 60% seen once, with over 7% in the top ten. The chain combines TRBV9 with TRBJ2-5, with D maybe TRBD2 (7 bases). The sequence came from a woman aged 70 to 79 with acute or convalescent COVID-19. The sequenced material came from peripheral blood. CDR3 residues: CASSVDPGGRETQYF. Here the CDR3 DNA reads TGTGCCAGCAGCGTAGATCCGGGGGGCCGGGAGACCCAGTACTTC.